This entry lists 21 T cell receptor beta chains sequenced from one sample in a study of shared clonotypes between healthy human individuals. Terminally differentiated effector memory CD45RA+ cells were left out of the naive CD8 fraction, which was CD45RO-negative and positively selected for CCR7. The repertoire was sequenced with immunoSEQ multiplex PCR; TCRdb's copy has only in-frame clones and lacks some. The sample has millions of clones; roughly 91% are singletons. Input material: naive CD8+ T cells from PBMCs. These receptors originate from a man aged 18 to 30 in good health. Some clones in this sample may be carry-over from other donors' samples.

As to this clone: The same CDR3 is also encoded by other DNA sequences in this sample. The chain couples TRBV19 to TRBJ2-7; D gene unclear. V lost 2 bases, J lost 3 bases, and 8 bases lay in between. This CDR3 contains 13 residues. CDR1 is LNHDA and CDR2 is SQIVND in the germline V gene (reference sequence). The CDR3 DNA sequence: TGTGCCAGTAGTATAAGGCCGGACTACGAGCAGTACTTC. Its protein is CASSIRPDYEQYF. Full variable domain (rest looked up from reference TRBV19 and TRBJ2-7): DGGITQSPKYLFRKEGQNVTLSCEQNLNHDAMYWYRQDPGQGLRLIYYSQIVNDFQKGDIAEGYSVSREKKESFPLTVTSAQKNPTAFYLCASSIRPDYEQYFGPGTRLTVT.

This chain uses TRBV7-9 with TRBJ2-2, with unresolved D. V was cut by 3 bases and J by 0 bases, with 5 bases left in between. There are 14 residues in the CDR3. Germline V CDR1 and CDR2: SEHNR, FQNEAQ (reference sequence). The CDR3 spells CASSFVANTGELFF. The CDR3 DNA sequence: TGTGCCAGCAGCTTCGTGGCGAACACCGGGGAGCTGTTTTTT.

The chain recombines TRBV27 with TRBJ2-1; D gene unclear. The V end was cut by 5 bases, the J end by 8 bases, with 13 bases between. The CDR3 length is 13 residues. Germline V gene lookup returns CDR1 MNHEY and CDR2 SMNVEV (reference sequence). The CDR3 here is CASSLAPRYEQFF. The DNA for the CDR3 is TGTGCCAGCAGTCTGGCCCCCCGGTATGAGCAGTTCTTC.

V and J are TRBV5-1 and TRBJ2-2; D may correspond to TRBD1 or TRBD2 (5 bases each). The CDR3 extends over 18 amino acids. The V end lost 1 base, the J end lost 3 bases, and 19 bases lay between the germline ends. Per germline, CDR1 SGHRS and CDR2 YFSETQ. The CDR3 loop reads CASSLRPGGSRDTGELFF. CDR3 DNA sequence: TGCGCCAGCAGCTTGAGGCCTGGAGGCTCCAGGGACACCGGGGAGCTGTTTTTT.

The CDR3 DNA sequence: TGTGCCAGCAGTTTAGAATTTGGAAAAGCGAGGGGAAACGAGCAGTACTTC. It codes for CASSLEFGKARGNEQYF. V gene TRBV27 combines with J gene TRBJ2-7; the D call may be TRBD1 or TRBD2 (5 bases each). CDR1 and CDR2 (germline): MNHEY, SMNVEV (reference sequence). CDR3 size: 17 residues. The ends were cut back, 2 bases at V and 5 bases at J, with 22 bases in the middle.

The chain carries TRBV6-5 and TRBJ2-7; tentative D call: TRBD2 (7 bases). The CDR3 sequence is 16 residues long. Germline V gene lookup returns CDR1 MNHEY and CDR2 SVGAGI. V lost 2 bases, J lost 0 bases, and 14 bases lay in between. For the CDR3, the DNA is TGTGCCAGCAGTTACGGTGGCGGGGGCCACTCCTACGAGCAGTACTTC. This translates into CASSYGGGGHSYEQYF.

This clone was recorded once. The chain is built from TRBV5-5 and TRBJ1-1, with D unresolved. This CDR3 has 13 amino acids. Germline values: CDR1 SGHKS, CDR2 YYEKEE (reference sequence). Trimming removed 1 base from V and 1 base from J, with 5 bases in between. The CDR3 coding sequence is TGTGCCAGCAGCTTGTGGCAGAACACTGAAGCTTTCTTT. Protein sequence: CASSLWQNTEAFF. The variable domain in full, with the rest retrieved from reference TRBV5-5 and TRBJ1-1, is DAGVTQSPTHLIKTRGQQVTLRCSPISGHKSVSWYQQVLGQGPQFIFQYYEKEERGRGNFPDRFSARQFPNYSSELNVNALLLGDSALYLCASSLWQNTEAFFGQGTRLTVV.

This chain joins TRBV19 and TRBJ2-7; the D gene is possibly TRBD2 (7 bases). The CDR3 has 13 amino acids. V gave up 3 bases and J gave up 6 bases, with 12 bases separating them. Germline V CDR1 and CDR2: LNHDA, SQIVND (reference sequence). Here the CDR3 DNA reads TGTGCCAGTAGTATCGGGGGGCTTAGCGAGCAGTACTTC. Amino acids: CASSIGGLSEQYF.

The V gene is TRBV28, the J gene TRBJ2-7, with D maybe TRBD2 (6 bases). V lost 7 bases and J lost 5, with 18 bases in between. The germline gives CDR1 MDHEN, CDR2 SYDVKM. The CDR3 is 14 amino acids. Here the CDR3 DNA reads TGTGCCAGCACCCTGGGACTCCGTGACCACGAGCAGTACTTC. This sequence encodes CASTLGLRDHEQYF. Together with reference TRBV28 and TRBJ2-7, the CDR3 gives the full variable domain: DVKVTQSSRYLVKRTGEKVFLECVQDMDHENMFWYRQDPGLGLRLIYFSYDVKMKEKGDIPEGYSVSREKKERFSLILESASTNQTSMYLCASTLGLRDHEQYFGPGTRLTVT.

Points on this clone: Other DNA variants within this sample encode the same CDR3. Here the CDR3 DNA reads TGTGCCAGCAGTCCGGGGGGCTTTTACGAGCAGTACTTC. Residues: CASSPGGFYEQYF. The rearrangement uses TRBV27 and TRBJ2-7, with D possibly TRBD2 on 7 matching bases. Looked up from germline, CDR1 is MNHEY and CDR2 is SMNVEV (reference sequence). V was clipped by 5 bases and J by 4 bases, with 12 bases between them. CDR3 length equals 13 residues.

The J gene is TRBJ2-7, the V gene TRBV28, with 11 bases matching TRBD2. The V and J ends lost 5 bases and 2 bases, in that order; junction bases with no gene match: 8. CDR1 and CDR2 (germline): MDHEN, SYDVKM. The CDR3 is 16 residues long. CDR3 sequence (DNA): TGTGCCAGCAGTCCGGTATTAGCGGGAGGGCCCTACGAGCAGTACTTC. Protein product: CASSPVLAGGPYEQYF. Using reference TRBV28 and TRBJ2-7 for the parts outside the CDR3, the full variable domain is DVKVTQSSRYLVKRTGEKVFLECVQDMDHENMFWYRQDPGLGLRLIYFSYDVKMKEKGDIPEGYSVSREKKERFSLILESASTNQTSMYLCASSPVLAGGPYEQYFGPGTRLTVT.

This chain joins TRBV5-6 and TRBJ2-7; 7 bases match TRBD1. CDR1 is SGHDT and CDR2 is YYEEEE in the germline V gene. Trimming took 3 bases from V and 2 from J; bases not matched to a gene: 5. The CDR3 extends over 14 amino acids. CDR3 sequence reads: CASSSIDRAYEQYF. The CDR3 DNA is TGTGCCAGCAGCTCGATCGACAGGGCCTACGAGCAGTACTTC.

Here the CDR3 reads CASSPPGVNPNYGYTF. The DNA of the CDR3 is TGTGCCAGCTCACCACCGGGAGTTAACCCAAACTATGGCTACACCTTC. The rearrangement links TRBV18 to TRBJ1-2; the D is unclear. The CDR3 has 16 residues. CDR1 KGHSH and CDR2 LQKENI come from the germline V gene. Between the trimmed V and J ends, which lost 0 bases and 2 bases, there was a span of 13 bases.

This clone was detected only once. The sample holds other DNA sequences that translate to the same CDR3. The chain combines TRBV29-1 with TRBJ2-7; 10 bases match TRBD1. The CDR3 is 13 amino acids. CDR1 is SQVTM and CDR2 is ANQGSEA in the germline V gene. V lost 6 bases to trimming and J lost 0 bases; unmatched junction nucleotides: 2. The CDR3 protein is CSVRDRGSYEQYF. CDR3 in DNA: TGCAGCGTACGGGACAGGGGCTCCTACGAGCAGTACTTC.

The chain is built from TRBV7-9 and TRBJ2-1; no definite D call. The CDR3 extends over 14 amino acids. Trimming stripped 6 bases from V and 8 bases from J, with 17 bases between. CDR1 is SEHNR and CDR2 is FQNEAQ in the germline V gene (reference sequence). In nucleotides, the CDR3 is TGTGCCAGCAGTCCCATTCTATCTTTGGATGAGCAGTTCTTC. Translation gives CASSPILSLDEQFF.

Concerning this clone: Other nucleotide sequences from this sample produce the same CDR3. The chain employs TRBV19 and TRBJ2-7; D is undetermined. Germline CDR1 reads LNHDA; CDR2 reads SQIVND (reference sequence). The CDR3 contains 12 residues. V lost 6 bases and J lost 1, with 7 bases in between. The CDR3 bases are TGTGCCAGTAGGTCCGGGTCCTACGAGCAGTACTTC. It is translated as CASRSGSYEQYF.

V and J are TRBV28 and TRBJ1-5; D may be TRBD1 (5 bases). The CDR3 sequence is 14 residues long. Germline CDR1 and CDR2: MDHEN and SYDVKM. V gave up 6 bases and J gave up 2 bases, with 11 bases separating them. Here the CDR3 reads CASRWGNGNQPQHF. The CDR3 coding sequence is TGTGCCAGCAGATGGGGCAACGGCAATCAGCCCCAGCATTTT. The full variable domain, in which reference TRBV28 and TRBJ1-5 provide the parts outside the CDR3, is DVKVTQSSRYLVKRTGEKVFLECVQDMDHENMFWYRQDPGLGLRLIYFSYDVKMKEKGDIPEGYSVSREKKERFSLILESASTNQTSMYLCASRWGNGNQPQHFGDGTRLSIL.

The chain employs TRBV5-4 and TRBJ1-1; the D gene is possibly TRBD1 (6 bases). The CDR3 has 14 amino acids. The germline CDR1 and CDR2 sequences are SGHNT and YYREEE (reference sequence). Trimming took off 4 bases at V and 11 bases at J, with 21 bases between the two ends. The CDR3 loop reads CASSRGADPSTAFF. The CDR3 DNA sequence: TGTGCCAGCAGCCGGGGGGCAGACCCCAGTACGGCTTTCTTT. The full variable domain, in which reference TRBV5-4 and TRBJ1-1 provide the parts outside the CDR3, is ETGVTQSPTHLIKTRGQQVTLRCSSQSGHNTVSWYQQALGQGPQFIFQYYREEENGRGNFPPRFSGLQFPNYSSELNVNALELDDSALYLCASSRGADPSTAFFGQGTRLTVV.

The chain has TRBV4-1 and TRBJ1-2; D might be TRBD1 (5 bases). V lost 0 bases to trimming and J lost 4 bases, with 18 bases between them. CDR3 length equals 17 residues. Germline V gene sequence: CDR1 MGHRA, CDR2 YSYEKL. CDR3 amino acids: CASSQDLGGVGFYGYTF. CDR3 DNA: TGCGCCAGCAGCCAAGATCTTGGGGGGGTAGGTTTCTATGGCTACACCTTC.

The CDR3 reads CASSIGQALGDTQYF. In nucleotides, the CDR3 is TGTGCCAGTAGTATAGGGCAGGCGTTGGGAGATACGCAGTATTTT. The chain has TRBV19 and TRBJ2-3; no reliable D call. Germline assignment: CDR1 LNHDA and CDR2 SQIVND (reference sequence). V lost 1 base and J 5 bases, leaving 13 bases between the germline ends. The CDR3 length is 15 residues.

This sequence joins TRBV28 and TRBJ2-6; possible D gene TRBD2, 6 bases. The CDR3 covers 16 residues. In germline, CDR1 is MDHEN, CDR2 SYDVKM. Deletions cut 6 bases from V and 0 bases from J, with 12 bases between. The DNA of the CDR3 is TGTGCCAGCAGAGACTGGGGGGACTCTGGGGCCAACGTCCTGACTTTC. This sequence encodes CASRDWGDSGANVLTF.